The 9 T cell receptor beta chains below all came from one sample that was sequenced in a study of T cell responses to AZD1222 COVID-19 vaccine. Measured with immunoSEQ multiplex PCR; TCRdb has only the in-frame clones, and not every one. The repertoire consists of 160,000 or so clones, with 85% to 90% occurring once and the leading ten covering roughly 1.7%. The material sequenced was peripheral blood, taken on day 0 of AZD1222 vaccination. The origin of the receptors is an adult in good health.

V is TRBV18 and J is TRBJ2-1, with 11 bases lining up with TRBD1. V trimming: 0 bases; J trimming: 6 bases; junction bases outside the gene matches: 1. Germline CDR1 KGHSH, CDR2 LQKENI. The CDR3 covers 15 residues. The DNA of the CDR3 is TGTGCCAGCTCACCACCGGGACAGGGGGTCAATGAGCAGTTCTTC. Translation: CASSPPGQGVNEQFF.

The V call is TRBV24-1, the J call TRBJ2-2; D unclear. Germline CDR1 and CDR2: KGHDR and SFDVKD. The V and J ends lost 8 bases and 3 bases respectively, with 9 bases between them. There are 13 residues in the CDR3. The CDR3 protein is CATKAGYTGELFF. CDR3 coding DNA: TGTGCCACCAAAGCAGGTTACACCGGGGAGCTGTTTTTT.

The table lists this clone with a count of one. The CDR3 spells CASSKTGTDTGELFF. DNA of the CDR3: TGCGCCAGCAGTAAGACAGGGACGGACACCGGGGAGCTGTTTTTT. The chain employs TRBV10-1 and TRBJ2-2; 7 nucleotides agree with TRBD1. Losses at the gene ends were 5 bases for V and 3 bases for J; bases not matched to a gene: 6. Germline V gene data show CDR1 as WNHNN and CDR2 as SYGVQD (reference sequence). The CDR3 contains 15 residues.

The rearrangement uses TRBV18 and TRBJ1-2; D remains ambiguous. Trimming left V 4 bases short and J 0 bases short, with 18 bases between. The CDR3 extends over 17 amino acids. CDR1 and CDR2 from the germline V gene are KGHSH and LQKENI. CDR3 amino acids: CASSRLPRTVANYGYTF. The CDR3 nucleotides are TGTGCCAGCTCACGACTACCCCGTACAGTAGCTAACTATGGCTACACCTTC.

The V and J genes are TRBV28 and TRBJ1-2; TRBD1 matches 10 bases. After removal of 4 bases from V and 5 bases from J, the junction contained 4 bases not matched to a gene. From germline, CDR1 is MDHEN and CDR2 SYDVKM. CDR3 length: 14 residues. CDR3 protein: CASSSTGGWYGYTF. The CDR3 DNA is TGTGCCAGCAGTTCGACAGGGGGCTGGTATGGCTACACCTTC.

The chain uses TRBV6-6 and TRBJ2-3; TRBD2 matches 11 bases. Per germline, CDR1 MNHNY and CDR2 SVGAGI (reference sequence). Trimming cost V 5 bases and J 6 bases; bases outside gene matches: 13. This CDR3 contains 17 residues. The CDR3: CASSRQASGGPADTQYF. The DNA of the CDR3 is TGTGCCAGCAGTCGGCAGGCTAGCGGGGGGCCAGCGGATACGCAGTATTTT.

J is TRBJ2-3 and V is TRBV7-3, with D unresolved. The CDR3 contains 15 residues. Trimming pared 2 bases from V and 6 bases from J, leaving 15 bases between. Germline V gene sequence: CDR1 SGHTA, CDR2 FQGTGA. The CDR3 region is CASSLGPGGLDTQYF. The CDR3 DNA follows: TGTGCCAGCAGCTTAGGGCCCGGTGGGCTGGATACGCAGTATTTT.

V and J are TRBV28 and TRBJ2-7; D not certain. This CDR3 spans 12 amino acids. Germline loops: CDR1 MDHEN, CDR2 SYDVKM. V was pared by 3 bases and J by 6 bases, with 9 bases between. In nucleotides, the CDR3 is TGTGCCAGCAGTTTCTACTCGGGCGAGCAGTACTTC. Amino acids: CASSFYSGEQYF.

V is TRBV9 and J is TRBJ2-5; TRBD2 agrees at 10 bases. Germline V lookup: CDR1 SGDLS, CDR2 YYNGEE. The CDR3 extends over 15 amino acids. J lost 5 bases, V lost 3 bases, and 7 bases had no gene match. The chain's CDR3 is CASSAVAGGRETQYF. The CDR3 DNA follows: TGTGCCAGCAGCGCCGTAGCGGGGGGCCGGGAGACCCAGTACTTC. The entire variable domain, with the rest obtained from reference TRBV9 and TRBJ2-5, is as follows: DSGVTQTPKHLITATGQRVTLRCSPRSGDLSVYWYQQSLDQGLQFLIQYYNGEERAKGNILERFSAQQFPDLHSELNLSSLELGDSALYFCASSAVAGGRETQYFGPGTRLLVL.